These 13 T cell receptor beta chains were sequenced from one sample in a study of shared clonotypes between healthy human individuals. Sequencing was performed with immunoSEQ multiplex PCR; in TCRdb, only in-frame clones are kept and a portion is missing. The sample lists around 700,000 clones, around 74% seen once, with 1.5% to 2% in the top ten. Sample: memory CD4+ T cells sorted from blood. As to subset: CD45RA-negative fraction. These receptor sequences come from a woman in her 30s in good health.

There are many counts of this clone. This chain uses TRBV29-1 with TRBJ2-3; perhaps TRBD2 as D (6 bases). The germline V and J ends were trimmed by 4 bases and 0 bases, with 8 bases remaining between them. Germline CDR1 and CDR2: SQVTM and ANQGSEA. The CDR3 contains 13 residues. The DNA of the CDR3 is TGCAGCGTTGCGCGGGATAGCACAGATACGCAGTATTTT. It is translated as CSVARDSTDTQYF.

The chain recombines TRBV7-2 with TRBJ2-1, with D unresolved. CDR1 is SGHTA and CDR2 is FQGNSA in the germline V gene. V lost 0 bases, J lost 8 bases, and 20 bases lay in between. This CDR3 contains 17 residues. DNA for the CDR3: TGTGCCAGCAGCTTAGCGGGGTACTACGAGCCACAGCATGAGCAGTTCTTC. It yields the protein CASSLAGYYEPQHEQFF.

The gene calls are TRBV7-8 and TRBJ1-2; D gene uncertain. From germline, CDR1 is SGHVS and CDR2 FQNEAQ. This CDR3 has 14 amino acids. The ends were cut back, 1 base at V and 2 bases at J, with 8 bases in the middle. The CDR3 bases are TGTGCCAGCAGCTTAGTAAAAAGGAACTATGGCTACACCTTC. Its translation is CASSLVKRNYGYTF.

The V and J genes are TRBV2 and TRBJ2-1; 8 bases are a match to TRBD2. CDR1 is SNHLY, CDR2 FYNNEI, per germline. The CDR3 runs to 17 residues. Trimming took 6 bases from V and 8 from J; bases not matched to a gene: 18. The CDR3 sequence is CASSPPLLAEKVDEQFF. The CDR3 region has the DNA TGTGCCAGCAGCCCACCCCTACTAGCGGAGAAGGTGGATGAGCAGTTCTTC. Full variable domain (rest looked up from reference TRBV2 and TRBJ2-1): EPEVTQTPSHQVTQMGQEVILRCVPISNHLYFYWYRQILGQKVEFLVSFYNNEISEKSEIFDDQFSVERPDGSNFTLKIRSTKLEDSAMYFCASSPPLLAEKVDEQFFGPGTRLTVL.

V gene TRBV30 combines with J gene TRBJ1-5, with D uncertain. The CDR3 is made up of 9 amino acids. CDR1 and CDR2 (germline): GTSNPN, SVGIG (reference sequence). V lost 8 bases and J lost 4, with 3 bases in between. The DNA of the CDR3 is TGTGCCGGTAATCAGCCCCAGCATTTT. It codes for CAGNQPQHF.

The rearrangement links TRBV6-1 to TRBJ2-7, with 8 nucleotides matching TRBD2. The CDR3 sequence is 13 residues long. Germline trimming cut 7 bases from V and 5 bases from J; bases unmatched to any gene: 7. From germline, CDR1 is MNHNS and CDR2 SASEGT. CDR3 bases: TGTGCCAGCACCGGGACTAGGACGGACGAGCAGTACTTC. Its protein is CASTGTRTDEQYF.

CDR3 sequence reads: CASSRIGQTEEQYF. CDR3 DNA: TGCGCCAGCAGTCGGATCGGGCAGACTGAGGAGCAGTACTTC. The chain employs TRBV5-1 and TRBJ2-7; D not resolved. The germline V and J ends were trimmed by 5 bases and 7 bases, with 19 bases remaining between them. The CDR3 loop spans 14 amino acids. CDR1 and CDR2 (germline): SGHRS, YFSETQ.

This clone showed up many times. The V gene is TRBV5-1, the J gene TRBJ1-1; the D gene is possibly TRBD1 (5 bases). CDR1 SGHRS and CDR2 YFSETQ come from the germline V gene. The CDR3 is 16 amino acids. Trimming pared 0 bases from V and 7 bases from J, leaving 19 bases between. The CDR3 reads CASSLAKTSGAGEAFF. The CDR3 DNA reads as TGCGCCAGCAGCTTGGCTAAAACGAGCGGGGCCGGTGAAGCTTTCTTT.

This clone is a singleton in its sample. The chain employs TRBV5-1 and TRBJ2-7; 11 bases align to TRBD2. This CDR3 spans 14 amino acids. The ends lost 5 bases at V and 10 bases at J; junction bases unmatched: 11. Per germline, CDR1 SGHRS and CDR2 YFSETQ. This CDR3 is CASSPGTSGGYQYF. The DNA of the CDR3 is TGCGCCAGCAGTCCCGGGACTAGCGGAGGTTATCAGTACTTC.

About this clone: In the same sample, other DNA sequences code for this CDR3. The chain has TRBV5-1 and TRBJ1-5; 10 bases fit TRBD1. Germline lookup yields CDR1 SGHRS and CDR2 YFSETQ. The CDR3 spans 15 residues. V gave up 0 bases and J gave up 4 bases; unmatched junction bases: 1. This chain's CDR3 is CASSLGTGGNQPQHF. The CDR3 DNA reads as TGCGCCAGCAGCTTGGGGACAGGGGGAAATCAGCCCCAGCATTTT.

This clone appeared once. This chain uses TRBV29-1 with TRBJ1-1; D is unclear. This CDR3 has 13 amino acids. Germline V gives CDR1 SQVTM, CDR2 ANQGSEA. Trimming took 3 bases from V and 0 from J, leaving 8 bases between them. Written as DNA, the CDR3 is TGCAGCGTTGAGTTAGGGCTGAACACTGAAGCTTTCTTT. As protein: CSVELGLNTEAFF.

The chain combines TRBV18 with TRBJ2-1; 9 bases align to TRBD2. CDR1 and CDR2 from the germline V gene are KGHSH and LQKENI. V shed 3 bases, J shed 5 bases, and the junction held 2 bases outside the gene matches. The CDR3 has 14 amino acids. The CDR3 is CASSPSSGNNEQFF. DNA of the CDR3: TGTGCCAGCTCACCGTCTAGCGGGAACAATGAGCAGTTCTTC. The full variable domain, with the rest looked up from reference TRBV18 and TRBJ2-1, is NAGVMQNPRHLVRRRGQEARLRCSPMKGHSHVYWYRQLPEEGLKFMVYLQKENIIDESGMPKERFSAEFPKEGPSILRIQQVVRGDSAAYFCASSPSSGNNEQFFGPGTRLTVL.

Written as DNA, the CDR3 is TGCGCCAGCAGCTATCAGGGTTGGCAAGAGACCCAGTACTTC. Translation: CASSYQGWQETQYF. The chain links TRBV5-1 to TRBJ2-5, with D tentatively TRBD1 (5 bases). V was shortened by 3 bases and J by 2 bases, with 11 bases between the two germline ends. In germline, CDR1 is SGHRS, CDR2 YFSETQ. The CDR3 consists of 14 residues. Full variable domain (outside the CDR3, taken from reference TRBV5-1 and TRBJ2-5): KAGVTQTPRYLIKTRGQQVTLSCSPISGHRSVSWYQQTPGQGLQFLFEYFSETQRNKGNFPGRFSGRQFSNSRSEMNVSTLELGDSALYLCASSYQGWQETQYFGPGTRLLVL.